The rows below give T cell receptor beta chains drawn from one sample of a study of blood T cell repertoires in COVID-19. The method was immunoSEQ multiplex PCR; TCRdb's version includes in-frame clones alone and lacks a portion of them. Among about 160,000 clones, 92% were seen once, and the ten largest hold roughly 5%. What was sequenced was peripheral blood. The receptor source for this set is a man aged 25-45 years with COVID-19, enrolled during active disease. CDR3s include the opening cysteine and the closing phenylalanine or tryptophan. Fields, in order: D gene, J gene, clone size, V gene, CDR3 DNA, CDR3 protein. D genes are given only for firm matches. Size is omitted from some rows. Given values are once, few, many or a class for expanded clones.

- | TRBJ1-1 | once | TRBV4-3 | TGCGCCAGCAGCCAAGTCGAGGGTGAAGCTTTCTTT | CASSQVEGEAFF
TRBD1 | TRBJ1-5 | - | TRBV29-1 | TGCAGCTATCGGACAGGTCACAATCAGCCCCAGCATTTT | CSYRTGHNQPQHF
TRBD2 | TRBJ2-1 | - | TRBV19 | TGTGCCAGTAGTATTATGACTAGCGGGGGATCCTACAATGAGCAGTTCTTC | CASSIMTSGGSYNEQFF
- | TRBJ2-5 | - | TRBV7-2 | TGTGCCAGCAGCTTCGGGGAATCCCTGGGGACCCAGTACTTC | CASSFGESLGTQYF
- | TRBJ1-2 | - | TRBV5-6 | TGTGCCAGCAGCTTGGGGGGCGGCTATGGCTACACCTTC | CASSLGGGYGYTF
- | TRBJ2-5 | - | TRBV15 | TGTGCCACCAGCAGAGATTTGCGAGAGACCCAGTACTTC | CATSRDLRETQYF
TRBD1 | TRBJ1-2 | - | TRBV27 | TGTGCCAGCAGCCCGACAGGGGTGAGCGGCTACACCTTC | CASSPTGVSGYTF
- | TRBJ2-5 | - | TRBV24-1 | TGTGCCACCTCCCCGGGTGCGTACCAAGAGACCCAGTACTTC | CATSPGAYQETQYF
TRBD1 | TRBJ1-2 | - | TRBV9 | TGTGCCAGCAGCCCCGAGGGACAGGGGTCCCCATACGGCTACACCTTC | CASSPEGQGSPYGYTF
- | TRBJ1-5 | - | TRBV2 | TGTGCCAGCAGTGAAGGGGGCCCCCTTAGCAATCAGCCCCAGCATTTT | CASSEGGPLSNQPQHF
TRBD1 | TRBJ1-5 | - | TRBV27 | TGTGCCAGCAGTGACGGACAGGGGGGGTATCAGCCCCAGCATTTT | CASSDGQGGYQPQHF
- | TRBJ1-1 | - | TRBV3-1/TRBV3-2 | TGTGCCAGCAGCCAAGATTCCGGCAGGGCGCATTTCTTT | CASSQDSGRAHFF
TRBD2 | TRBJ2-1 | - | TRBV28 | TGTGCCAGCAGTTTCCAGACTAGCGCGTCCTACAATGAGCAGTTCTTC | CASSFQTSASYNEQFF
- | TRBJ1-2 | - | TRBV6-1 | TGTGCCAGCAGTGACCCGGGGGACTCCTATGGCTACACCTTC | CASSDPGDSYGYTF
- | TRBJ1-1 | - | TRBV6-5 | TGTGCCAGCAGTTACCAGGGGCTGGGCACTGAAGCTTTCTTT | CASSYQGLGTEAFF
- | TRBJ2-2 | - | TRBV18 | TGTGCCAGCTCACCCGACCGGAGGACAGCGAACACCGGGGAGCTGTTTTTT | CASSPDRRTANTGELFF
TRBD1 | TRBJ1-5 | - | TRBV6-6 | TGTGCCAGCAGTCCAGGGGGTAGCAATCAGCCCCAGCATTTT | CASSPGGSNQPQHF
- | TRBJ2-5 | - | TRBV29-1 | TGCAGCGTTGAAGGGACTATAGGTGGAGAGACCCAGTACTTC | CSVEGTIGGETQYF
- | TRBJ1-1 | - | TRBV5-1 | TGCGCCAGCAGCTTGGAAGATAGTGCCGGCACTGAAGCTTTCTTT | CASSLEDSAGTEAFF
TRBD1 | TRBJ1-2 | - | TRBV10-3 | TGTGCCATCAGTGTATACAGGGGTCCCCTTAACTATGGCTACACCTTC | CAISVYRGPLNYGYTF
TRBD2 | TRBJ2-3 | - | TRBV5-4 | TGTGCCAGCAGCCCAGGACTAGCGGGAGATACGCAGTATTTT | CASSPGLAGDTQYF
- | TRBJ1-5 | - | TRBV12-3/TRBV12-4 | TGTGCCAGCAGTTGGACAGACAATCAGCCCCAGCATTTT | CASSWTDNQPQHF
- | TRBJ2-2 | - | TRBV3-1/TRBV3-2 | TGTGCCAGCAGCCAAGATGAGGGTCTTACGAACACCGGGGAGCTGTTTTTT | CASSQDEGLTNTGELFF
- | TRBJ2-7 | - | TRBV5-1 | TGCGCCAGCAGCGCTCCGCCGGGGTTCGAGCAGTACTTC | CASSAPPGFEQYF
TRBD2 | TRBJ2-3 | once | TRBV7-2 | TGTGCCAGCAGCTCGATTATGGGACTAGCGGGAGGCTATGATACGCAGTATTTT | CASSSIMGLAGGYDTQYF
TRBD1 | TRBJ1-2 | - | TRBV20-1 | TGCAGTGCTAGTAGGACAGGGGGCTATGGCTACACCTTC | CSASRTGGYGYTF
TRBD2 | TRBJ2-1 | - | TRBV28 | TGTGCCAGCAGTTTAAGCGCTAGCGGGACCTACAATGAGCAGTTCTTC | CASSLSASGTYNEQFF
- | TRBJ1-1 | - | TRBV12-3/TRBV12-4 | TGTGCCAGCAGTTTCCACCTCAGGGATGAAGCTTTCTTT | CASSFHLRDEAFF
TRBD2 | TRBJ2-5 | - | TRBV5-1 | TGCGCCAGCAGCTTGGAGCAGCGGGGGAGCCAAGAGACCCAGTACTTC | CASSLEQRGSQETQYF
- | TRBJ1-1 | - | TRBV18 | TGTGCCAGCGTAGGACAGCAGAACACTGAAGCTTTCTTT | CASVGQQNTEAFF
- | TRBJ1-6 | - | TRBV7-3 | TGTGCCAGCAGCTTAACAGGAAGGGGAGGGACGGGGGCCCTCCACTTT | CASSLTGRGGTGALHF
TRBD1 | TRBJ1-5 | - | TRBV7-2 | TGTGCCAGCAGGATGACAGGGGGCAACCCCATAAATCAGCCCCAGCATTTT | CASRMTGGNPINQPQHF
TRBD1 | TRBJ2-7 | - | TRBV28 | TGTGCCAGCAGCTCAACCGGACAGGGGACGAGCTCCTACGAGCAGTACTTC | CASSSTGQGTSSYEQYF
TRBD1 | TRBJ1-2 | - | TRBV7-9 | TGTGCCAGCAGCTTAGCAGGGACAGGGAACTATGGCTACACCTTC | CASSLAGTGNYGYTF
- | TRBJ2-1 | - | TRBV6-2/TRBV6-3 | TGTGCCAGCAGTGGTCAAACAGGGAATGGTGAGCAGTTCTTC | CASSGQTGNGEQFF
- | TRBJ1-6 | - | TRBV7-6 | TGTGCCAGCAGCCCCCTCAGTGGGGGGTCCTATAATTCACCCCTCCACTTT | CASSPLSGGSYNSPLHF
- | TRBJ1-5 | - | TRBV12-3/TRBV12-4 | TGTGCCAGCACCCAGGGAGGGAATCAGCCCCAGCATTTT | CASTQGGNQPQHF
- | TRBJ2-7 | once | TRBV4-3 | TGCGCCAGCAGCCAAGAAGTCGCAGGGGCATACGAGCAGTACTTC | CASSQEVAGAYEQYF
- | TRBJ1-2 | - | TRBV19 | TGTGCCAGTAGTGACGACTTGCGGAGCCTCGCTGGCTACACCTTC | CASSDDLRSLAGYTF
- | TRBJ2-7 | - | TRBV6-5 | TGTGCCAGCATGGAGGCGGGTGTCCCCTACGAGCAGTACTTC | CASMEAGVPYEQYF
- | TRBJ2-5 | once | TRBV9 | TGTGCCAGCAGCGCCTCGGGTCAAGAGACCCAGTACTTC | CASSASGQETQYF
TRBD2 | TRBJ2-2 | - | TRBV19 | TGTGCCAGTAGCGGGAGGGCTTGGACCGGGGAGCTGTTTTTT | CASSGRAWTGELFF
- | TRBJ1-1 | - | TRBV19 | TGTGCCAGTAGGCCTACCAGCCGGGGGACTGAAGCTTTCTTT | CASRPTSRGTEAFF
- | TRBJ1-5 | once | TRBV6-5 | TGTGCCAGCAGACCCTACAATCAGCCCCAGCATTTT | CASRPYNQPQHF
- | TRBJ1-1 | - | TRBV5-4 | TGTGCCAGCAGCTTTTCGTGGTACTCCAGGGTTGTTCGGAACACTGAAGCTTTCTTT | CASSFSWYSRVVRNTEAFF